The 24 T cell receptor beta chains reported below all come from one sample, sequenced in a study of long-term antiretroviral therapy in people with HIV. Sequencing relied on immunoSEQ assay v3.0, run at survey level. Produced via immunoSEQ multiplex PCR; TCRdb's table is partial and in-frame only. The table records 25,000 to 30,000 clones, over 80% of them present only once. The sequenced sample was unsorted PBMCs, obtained 2.8 years after starting antiretroviral therapy. The receptors originated from a man aged 25-45 years with HIV.

The chain has TRBV19 and TRBJ1-5; 7 bases agree with TRBD1. The trim removed 6 bases at V and 4 bases at J, leaving 12 bases unmatched. Per germline, CDR1 LNHDA and CDR2 SQIVND (reference sequence). The CDR3 extends over 16 amino acids. The CDR3 DNA is TGTGCCAGTAGAGAAACGGGGCACAGGGGAAATCAGCCCCAGCATTTT. Protein sequence: CASRETGHRGNQPQHF.

The chain uses TRBV6-1 and TRBJ1-5; 7 nucleotides line up with TRBD1. The CDR3 has 14 residues. Germline V gives CDR1 MNHNS, CDR2 SASEGT. Unmatched junction bases numbered 12, after V lost 7 bases and J lost 9 bases. The DNA for the CDR3 is TGTGCCAGCAACAGACAGGGCGCCGCTGGGCCCCAGCATTTT. Amino acids: CASNRQGAAGPQHF.

V and J are TRBV29-1 and TRBJ1-1; no clear D. Germline V gene sequence: CDR1 SQVTM, CDR2 ANQGSEA. CDR3 length equals 13 residues. DNA for the CDR3: TGCAGTTTCCAACAGCACATGAACACTGAAGCTTTCTTT. The encoded protein is CSFQQHMNTEAFF.

The chain's CDR3 is CASLPGAGGSNQPQHF. The CDR3 nucleotides read TGTGCCAGTTTACCCGGGGCAGGGGGGAGCAATCAGCCCCAGCATTTT. The V gene is TRBV19, the J gene TRBJ1-5, with 7 positions matching TRBD1. The germline gives CDR1 LNHDA, CDR2 SQIVND (reference sequence). The CDR3 covers 16 residues. V shed 8 bases, J shed 1 base, and the junction held 11 bases outside the gene matches.

The chain joins TRBV19 to TRBJ2-7, with TRBD1 matching 7 bases. Unmatched junction bases numbered 4, after V lost 5 bases and J lost 3 bases. The CDR3 spans 13 residues. Germline V gene sequence: CDR1 LNHDA, CDR2 SQIVND (reference sequence). This CDR3 is CASSARQGYEQYF. The DNA of the CDR3 is TGTGCCAGTAGTGCCAGACAGGGCTACGAGCAGTACTTC.

The chain carries TRBV11-3 and TRBJ1-2; tentatively, D is TRBD1 (6 bases). Germline CDR1 SGHNT, CDR2 YENEEA. The V end was cut by 1 base, the J end by 6 bases, with 12 bases between. CDR3 size: 14 residues. As DNA, the CDR3 is TGTGCCAGCAGCTTAGTACAGGGAGGGGATGGCTACACCTTC. Amino acids: CASSLVQGGDGYTF.

The gene calls are TRBV6-5 and TRBJ1-2; 7 nucleotides agree with TRBD1. The CDR3 has 14 amino acids. Germline assignment: CDR1 MNHEY and CDR2 SVGAGI. V lost 0 bases and J lost 7; bases outside the gene matches: 5. The CDR3: CASSYSTGLGGYTF. DNA of the CDR3: TGTGCCAGCAGTTACTCGACAGGGTTAGGTGGCTACACCTTC.

The rearrangement joins TRBV5-4 to TRBJ2-1; no definite D call. This CDR3 is 15 amino acids long. Trimming cost V 3 bases and J 6 bases, with 16 bases left between them. Germline V gene sequence: CDR1 SGHNT, CDR2 YYREEE (reference sequence). The CDR3 bases are TGTGCCAGCAGCTCCCCGGCCAGTGGGTCCAATGAGCAGTTCTTC. This gives the protein CASSSPASGSNEQFF.

V usage is TRBV7-9 and J usage is TRBJ2-5; TRBD2 aligns across 8 bases. Germline lookup yields CDR1 SEHNR and CDR2 FQNEAQ (reference sequence). V was pared by 3 bases and J by 2 bases, with 5 bases of the junction left unmatched. The CDR3 is 15 amino acids. Here the CDR3 DNA reads TGTGCCAGCAGCTTGGTAGCGGGGCGACAAGAGACCCAGTACTTC. This gives the protein CASSLVAGRQETQYF. The entire variable domain, with the rest obtained from reference TRBV7-9 and TRBJ2-5, is as follows: DTGVSQNPRHKITKRGQNVTFRCDPISEHNRLYWYRQTLGQGPEFLTYFQNEAQLEKSRLLSDRFSAERPKGSFSTLEIQRTEQGDSAMYLCASSLVAGRQETQYFGPGTRLLVL.

Here the CDR3 reads CASSAGQGDYEQYF. The CDR3 DNA is TGCGCCAGCAGCGCGGGACAGGGTGACTACGAGCAGTACTTC. The chain couples TRBV5-1 to TRBJ2-7; TRBD1 matches 9 bases. Trimming at V came to 4 bases and at J to 3 bases, leaving 5 bases not matched to a gene. CDR1 and CDR2 (germline): SGHRS, YFSETQ. CDR3 length equals 14 residues.

This sequence joins TRBV6-1 and TRBJ1-5, with 7 bases fitting TRBD1. The CDR3 length is 15 residues. V gave up 2 bases and J gave up 6 bases; unmatched junction bases: 7. Per germline, CDR1 MNHNS and CDR2 SASEGT. The CDR3, as DNA: TGTGCCAGCAGTGAATATGAGACAGGGATTCAGCCCCAGCATTTT. Its protein is CASSEYETGIQPQHF.

The chain recombines TRBV18 with TRBJ2-7; the D is unclear. Trimming cost V 6 bases and J 0 bases, with 9 bases left between them. CDR1 is KGHSH and CDR2 is LQKENI in the germline V gene. The CDR3 has 13 amino acids. The CDR3 protein is CASSWDRSYEQYF. CDR3 nucleotide sequence: TGTGCCAGCTCCTGGGATCGCTCCTACGAGCAGTACTTC.

V gene TRBV5-6 combines with J gene TRBJ1-2; D is ambiguous. Per germline, CDR1 SGHDT and CDR2 YYEEEE. V shed 6 bases and J shed 4 bases, with 16 bases lying between them. This CDR3 comprises 14 residues. The CDR3, as DNA: TGTGCCAGCAAGAGGAAGCTCTCGGGCTATGGCTACACCTTC. It encodes CASKRKLSGYGYTF.

The chain has TRBV18 and TRBJ1-2; 9 bases fit TRBD1. V shed 3 bases and J 6 bases; nucleotides not matched to a gene: 2. Germline CDR1 KGHSH, CDR2 LQKENI. There are 13 residues in the CDR3. The CDR3 nucleotides read TGTGCCAGCTCACCGGGACAGGGTAATGGCTACACCTTC. Translation: CASSPGQGNGYTF.

This clone has just a few counts. The chain carries TRBV21-1 and TRBJ1-2; the table's TRBD1 call for D was not verified on the DNA. TRBV21-1 is marked as a pseudogene. The CDR3 consists of 11 residues. DNA of the CDR3: TGTGCCAGCAGCAAAGAGGCAGGAAACACCTTC. Translation: CASSKEAGNTF.

The chain uses TRBV5-4 and TRBJ2-7; D perhaps matches TRBD1 (9 bases). The CDR3 extends over 15 amino acids. CDR1 and CDR2 from the germline V gene are SGHNT and YYREEE (reference sequence). V gave up 6 bases and J gave up 2 bases, with 18 bases separating them. CDR3 region: CASTPGGTGTYEQYF. DNA of the CDR3: TGTGCCAGCACCCCGGGAGGGACAGGGACCTACGAGCAGTACTTC.

V and J are TRBV28 and TRBJ2-2; possibly TRBD1 or TRBD2 for D (5 bases each). The CDR3 contains 17 residues. Trimming pared 4 bases from V and 1 base from J, leaving 16 bases between. CDR1 and CDR2 from the germline V gene are MDHEN and SYDVKM. For the CDR3, the DNA is TGTGCCAGCAGTTACCCCGGGGTCAGGGAGAACACCGGGGAGCTGTTTTTT. Translation: CASSYPGVRENTGELFF. The variable domain in full, with the rest retrieved from reference TRBV28 and TRBJ2-2, is DVKVTQSSRYLVKRTGEKVFLECVQDMDHENMFWYRQDPGLGLRLIYFSYDVKMKEKGDIPEGYSVSREKKERFSLILESASTNQTSMYLCASSYPGVRENTGELFFGEGSRLTVL.

The CDR3 DNA follows: TGCGCCAGCAGCTTGAGTGGGGTAATCGATACGCAGTATTTT. This codes for CASSLSGVIDTQYF. The chain couples TRBV5-1 to TRBJ2-3; D ambiguous. Germline CDR1 is SGHRS and CDR2 is YFSETQ. The CDR3 extends over 14 amino acids. The ends were cut back, 1 base at V and 6 bases at J, with 12 bases in the middle.

This clone was found once. V usage is TRBV15 and J usage is TRBJ1-4; TRBD1 agrees at 8 bases. The CDR3 extends over 16 amino acids. Trimming removed 0 bases from V and 7 bases from J; junction bases left unmatched: 7. Germline CDR1 LNHNV, CDR2 YYDKDF (reference sequence). The CDR3 region has the DNA TGTGCCACCAGCAGAGAAGACGGGACAGGTGGTGAAAAACTGTTTTTT. Protein: CATSREDGTGGEKLFF.

The rearrangement joins TRBV6-5 to TRBJ1-6, with D maybe TRBD1 (6 bases). Germline V gene data show CDR1 as MNHEY and CDR2 as SVGAGI. Trimming pared 4 bases from V and 8 bases from J, leaving 15 bases between. The length of the CDR3 is 15 residues. The CDR3 reads CASSFRDKADSPLHF. CDR3 bases: TGTGCCAGCAGTTTCCGGGACAAAGCGGATTCACCCCTCCACTTT.

The CDR3: CAISGQGRSYEQYF. In nucleotides, the CDR3 is TGTGCCATCAGTGGACAGGGGAGGTCCTACGAGCAGTACTTC. The chain is built from TRBV10-3 and TRBJ2-7; 8 bases match TRBD1. The germline V gene has CDR1 ENHRY and CDR2 SYGVKD. Trimming at V came to 4 bases and at J to 1 base, leaving 3 bases not matched to a gene. The CDR3 sequence is 14 residues long.

The chain has TRBV19 and TRBJ1-5; 9 bases match TRBD1. CDR1 is LNHDA and CDR2 is SQIVND in the germline V gene (reference sequence). V shed 3 bases and J 5 bases; nucleotides not matched to a gene: 5. The CDR3 contains 15 residues. The CDR3 nucleotides read TGTGCCAGTAGTATTGGGACAGGGCTACATCAGCCCCAGCATTTT. Translated, it gives CASSIGTGLHQPQHF.

CDR3 in DNA: TGTGCCAGCAGCCAACTTCGGGCGGCTAATGAAAAACTGTTTTTT. Its translation: CASSQLRAANEKLFF. The chain combines TRBV14 with TRBJ1-4; D not resolved. The CDR3 length is 15 residues. V was shortened by 2 bases and J by 3 bases, with 10 bases between the two germline ends. The germline gives CDR1 SGHDN, CDR2 FVKESK.

The rearrangement joins TRBV19 to TRBJ1-6; D is possibly TRBD1 (5 bases). Per germline, CDR1 LNHDA and CDR2 SQIVND (reference sequence). The CDR3 sequence is 15 residues long. V gave up 6 bases and J gave up 7 bases, with 16 bases separating them. The CDR3 sequence is CASSLPGVENSPLHF. In DNA, the CDR3 is TGTGCCAGTAGCCTACCGGGGGTGGAGAATTCACCCCTCCACTTT. Filled out from reference TRBV19 and TRBJ1-6, the complete variable domain reads DGGITQSPKYLFRKEGQNVTLSCEQNLNHDAMYWYRQDPGQGLRLIYYSQIVNDFQKGDIAEGYSVSREKKESFPLTVTSAQKNPTAFYLCASSLPGVENSPLHFGNGTRLTVT.